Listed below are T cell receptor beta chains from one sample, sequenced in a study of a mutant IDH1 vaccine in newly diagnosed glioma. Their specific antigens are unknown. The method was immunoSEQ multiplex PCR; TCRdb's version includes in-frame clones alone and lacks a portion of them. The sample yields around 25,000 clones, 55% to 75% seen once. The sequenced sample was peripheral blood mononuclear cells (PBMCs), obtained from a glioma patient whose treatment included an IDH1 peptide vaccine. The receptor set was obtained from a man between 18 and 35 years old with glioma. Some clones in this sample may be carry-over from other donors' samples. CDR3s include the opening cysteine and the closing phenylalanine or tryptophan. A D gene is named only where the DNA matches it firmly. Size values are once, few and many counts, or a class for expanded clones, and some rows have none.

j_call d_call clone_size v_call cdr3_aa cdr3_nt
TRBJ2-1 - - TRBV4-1 CASSQASPLNEQFF TGCGCCAGCAGCCAGGCTAGCCCCCTCAATGAGCAGTTCTTC
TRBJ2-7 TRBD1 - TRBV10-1 CASGGQEIPYEQYF TGCGCCAGCGGGGGACAGGAGATTCCCTACGAGCAGTACTTC
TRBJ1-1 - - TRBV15 CATSTPWGTEAFF TGTGCCACCAGTACCCCGTGGGGCACTGAAGCTTTCTTT
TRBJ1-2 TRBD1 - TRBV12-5 CASGFFQGAVSLGYTF TGTGCTAGTGGTTTCTTCCAGGGGGCGGTGAGTCTTGGCTACACCTTC
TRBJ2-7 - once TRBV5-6 CASSLVGYEQYF TGTGCCAGCAGCTTGGTGGGCTACGAGCAGTACTTC
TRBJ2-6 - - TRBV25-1 CASSEYEESGANVLTF TGTGCCAGCAGTGAATACGAGGAATCTGGGGCCAACGTCCTGACTTTC
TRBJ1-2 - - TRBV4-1 CASSQDRVLYGYTF TGCGCCAGCAGCCAAGATCGGGTATTATATGGCTACACCTTC
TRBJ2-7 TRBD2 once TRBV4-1 CASSQVSGGHYEQYF TGCGCCAGCAGCCAAGTCAGCGGGGGCCACTACGAGCAGTACTTC
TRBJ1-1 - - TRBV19 CASSIALLGRTPTAFF TGTGCCAGTAGTATAGCACTCTTAGGGCGGACGCCGACAGCTTTCTTT
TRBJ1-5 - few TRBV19 CASSIAGNQPQHF TGTGCCAGTAGTATCGCGGGGAATCAGCCCCAGCATTTT
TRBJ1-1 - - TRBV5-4 CASSRQPVEPSPFF TGTGCCAGCAGCCGACAGCCGGTAGAGCCCAGCCCTTTCTTT
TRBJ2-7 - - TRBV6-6 CASSKTSTGYYEQYF TGTGCCAGCAGCAAGACGAGTACTGGCTACTACGAGCAGTACTTC
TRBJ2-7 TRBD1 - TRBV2 CASSSGTGTREQYF TGTGCCAGCAGCTCTGGGACAGGGACGCGGGAGCAGTACTTC
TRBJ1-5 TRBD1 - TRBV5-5 CASSLGVGGWRGNQPQHF TGTGCCAGCAGCTTGGGCGTAGGGGGCTGGAGGGGCAATCAGCCCCAGCATTTT
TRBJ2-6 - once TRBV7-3 CASSLSGAGANVLTF TGTGCCAGCAGCCTTTCGGGGGCTGGGGCCAACGTCCTGACTTTC
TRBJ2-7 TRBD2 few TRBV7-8 CASSPREDFYEQYF TGTGCCAGCAGCCCGCGGGAGGACTTCTACGAGCAGTACTTC
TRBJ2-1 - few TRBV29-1 CSVTPSGTYNEQFF TGCAGCGTAACCCCCAGCGGAACCTACAATGAGCAGTTCTTC
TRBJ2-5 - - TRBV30 CARHAGLQETQYF TGTGCCAGACACGCGGGGCTTCAAGAGACCCAGTACTTC
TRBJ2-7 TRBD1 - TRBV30 CAWSGRGRQGVLYEQYF TGTGCCTGGAGTGGTCGGGGCCGACAGGGAGTTTTATACGAGCAGTACTTC
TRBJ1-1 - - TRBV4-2 CASSLWTENTEAFF TGTGCCAGCAGCCTTTGGACAGAAAACACTGAAGCTTTCTTT
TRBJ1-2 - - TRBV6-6 CASSQQGDYGYTF TGTGCCAGCAGTCAACAGGGTGACTATGGCTACACCTTC
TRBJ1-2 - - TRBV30 CAWSAYGDYTF TGTGCCTGGAGTGCGTATGGGGATTACACCTTC
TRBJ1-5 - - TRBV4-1 CASSQDGGAGGDQPQHF TGCGCCAGCAGCCAAGATGGCGGAGCAGGAGGAGATCAGCCCCAGCATTTT
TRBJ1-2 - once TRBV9 CASSVTQDSNYGYTF TGTGCCAGCAGCGTAACCCAGGACAGTAACTATGGCTACACCTTC
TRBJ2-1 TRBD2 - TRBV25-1 CASTRTSVYEQFF TGTGCCAGCACTCGGACTAGTGTGTATGAGCAGTTCTTC
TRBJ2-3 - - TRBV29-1 CSVEATRTSTDTQYF TGCAGCGTTGAAGCGACGAGGACGAGCACAGATACGCAGTATTTT
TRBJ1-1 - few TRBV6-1 CASSPYTEAFF TGTGCCAGCAGCCCATACACTGAAGCTTTCTTT
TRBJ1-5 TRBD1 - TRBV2 CASSQGSQPQHF TGTGCCAGCTCACAGGGGTCTCAGCCCCAGCATTTT
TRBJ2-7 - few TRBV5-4 CASSLGYGPLYEQYF TGTGCCAGCAGCTTGGGGTACGGACCCCTCTACGAGCAGTACTTC
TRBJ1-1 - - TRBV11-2 CASSLEADREAFF TGTGCCAGCAGCTTAGAGGCAGACAGGGAAGCTTTCTTT
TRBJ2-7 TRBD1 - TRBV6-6 CASIQGFPRYEQYF TGTGCCAGCATACAGGGGTTCCCCCGCTACGAGCAGTACTTC
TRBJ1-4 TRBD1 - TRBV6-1 CASSSRGTGGEKLFF TGTGCCAGCAGTTCTCGCGGGACAGGGGGGGAAAAACTGTTTTTT
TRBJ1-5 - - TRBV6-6 CASTSSGQPQHF TGTGCCAGCACCAGCTCTGGACAGCCCCAGCATTTT
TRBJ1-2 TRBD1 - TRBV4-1 CASRGDRFYGYTF TGCGCCAGCAGGGGGGACAGGTTCTATGGCTACACCTTC
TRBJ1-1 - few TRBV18 CASSPKGQAAFF TGTGCCAGCTCTCCTAAGGGGCAAGCGGCTTTCTTT
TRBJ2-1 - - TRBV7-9 CASSLGRINEQFF TGTGCCAGCAGCTTAGGACGGATAAATGAGCAGTTCTTC
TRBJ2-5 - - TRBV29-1 CSVESPRQGGETQYF TGCAGCGTTGAATCCCCTAGGCAGGGGGGGGAGACCCAGTACTTC
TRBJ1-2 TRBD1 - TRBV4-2 CASRTDREGNYGYTF TGTGCCAGCAGAACGGACAGGGAGGGTAACTATGGCTACACCTTC
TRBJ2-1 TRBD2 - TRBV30 CAWTGGGYYNEQFF TGTGCCTGGACCGGGGGGGGGTATTACAATGAGCAGTTCTTC
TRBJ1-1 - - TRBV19 CASRLDLPNTEAFF TGTGCCAGTAGATTGGACTTACCGAACACTGAAGCTTTCTTT
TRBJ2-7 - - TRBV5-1 CASSLEGPGAYEQYF TGCGCCAGCAGCTTGGAAGGTCCGGGTGCCTACGAGCAGTACTTC
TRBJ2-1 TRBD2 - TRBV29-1 CSVVGLAGHAYNEQFF TGCAGCGTTGTGGGACTAGCGGGACACGCATACAATGAGCAGTTCTTC
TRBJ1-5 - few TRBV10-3 CAISEDGRNQPQHF TGTGCCATCAGTGAGGATGGGCGCAATCAGCCCCAGCATTTT
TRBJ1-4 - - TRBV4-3 CASSQGEYYTEKLFF TGCGCCAGCAGCCAAGGGGAATATTACACCGAAAAACTGTTTTTT
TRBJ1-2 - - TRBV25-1 CASSEGVVNYGYTF TGTGCCAGCAGTGAGGGCGTAGTGAACTATGGCTACACCTTC